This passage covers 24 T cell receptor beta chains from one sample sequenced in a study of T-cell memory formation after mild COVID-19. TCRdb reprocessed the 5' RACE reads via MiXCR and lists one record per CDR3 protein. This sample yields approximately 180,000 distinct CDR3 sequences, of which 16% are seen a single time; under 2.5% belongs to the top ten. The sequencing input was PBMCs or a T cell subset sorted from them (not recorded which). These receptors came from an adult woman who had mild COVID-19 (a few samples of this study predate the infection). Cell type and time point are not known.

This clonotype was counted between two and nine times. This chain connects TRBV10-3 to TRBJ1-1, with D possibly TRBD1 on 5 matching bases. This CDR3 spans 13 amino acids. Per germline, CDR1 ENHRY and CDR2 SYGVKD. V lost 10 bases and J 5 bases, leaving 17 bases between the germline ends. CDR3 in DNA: TGTGCCACCAATCAGGGAGCTGAAACTGAAGCTTTCTTT. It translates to CATNQGAETEAFF.

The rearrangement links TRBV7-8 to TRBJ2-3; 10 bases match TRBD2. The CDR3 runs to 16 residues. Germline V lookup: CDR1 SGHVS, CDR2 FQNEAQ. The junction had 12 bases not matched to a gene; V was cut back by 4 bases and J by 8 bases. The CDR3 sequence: CASSSLKGLAETTQYF. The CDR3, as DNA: TGTGCCAGCAGCTCCCTAAAAGGACTAGCGGAAACTACGCAGTATTTT.

The DNA for the CDR3 is TGTGCCACCAGTGCAGGACAGAATGAAAAACTGTTTTTT. This codes for CATSAGQNEKLFF. This sequence joins TRBV24-1 and TRBJ1-4; perhaps TRBD1 as D (6 bases). Germline CDR1 and CDR2: KGHDR and SFDVKD. The CDR3 length is 13 residues. Trimming left V 5 bases short and J 5 bases short, with 8 bases between.

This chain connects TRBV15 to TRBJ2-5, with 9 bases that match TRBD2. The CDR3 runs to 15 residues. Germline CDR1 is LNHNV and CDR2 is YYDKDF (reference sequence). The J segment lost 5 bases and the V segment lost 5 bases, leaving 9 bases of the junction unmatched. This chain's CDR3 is CATSQGSGGLETQYF. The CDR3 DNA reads TGTGCCACCAGCCAGGGTAGCGGGGGCCTGGAGACCCAGTACTTC.

CDR3 residues: CASSEFRGSGYGYTF. The CDR3 region has the DNA TGTGCCAGCAGTGAATTTAGGGGTTCCGGTTATGGCTACACCTTC. The chain has TRBV25-1 and TRBJ1-2, with D perhaps matching TRBD1 (5 bases). There are 15 residues in the CDR3. Germline lookup yields CDR1 MGHDK and CDR2 SYGVNS. V lost 1 base, J lost 5 bases, and 14 bases lay in between.

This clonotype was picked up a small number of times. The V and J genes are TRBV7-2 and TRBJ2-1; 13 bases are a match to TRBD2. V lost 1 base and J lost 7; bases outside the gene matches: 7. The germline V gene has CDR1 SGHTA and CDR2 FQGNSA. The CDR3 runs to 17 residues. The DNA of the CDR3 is TGTGCCAGCAGCTTAGTCCCACTAGCGGGAGGGCCGAATGAGCAGTTCTTC. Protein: CASSLVPLAGGPNEQFF.

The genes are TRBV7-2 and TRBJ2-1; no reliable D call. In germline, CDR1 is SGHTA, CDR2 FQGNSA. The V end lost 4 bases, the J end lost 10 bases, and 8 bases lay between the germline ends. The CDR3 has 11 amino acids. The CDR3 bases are TGTGCCAGCAGCTCGCATGGGGAGCAGTTCTTC. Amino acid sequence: CASSSHGEQFF. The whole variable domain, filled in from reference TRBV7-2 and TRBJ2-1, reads GAGVSQSPSNKVTEKGKDVELRCDPISGHTALYWYRQSLGQGLEFLIYFQGNSAPDKSGLPSDRFSAERTGGSVSTLTIQRTQQEDSAVYLCASSSHGEQFFGPGTRLTVL.

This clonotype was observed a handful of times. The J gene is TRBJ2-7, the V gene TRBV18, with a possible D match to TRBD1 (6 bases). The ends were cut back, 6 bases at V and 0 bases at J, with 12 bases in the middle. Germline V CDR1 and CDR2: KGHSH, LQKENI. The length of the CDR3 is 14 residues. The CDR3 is CASSLTGNSYEQYF. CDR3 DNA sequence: TGTGCCAGCTCTCTTACAGGGAACTCCTACGAGCAGTACTTC.

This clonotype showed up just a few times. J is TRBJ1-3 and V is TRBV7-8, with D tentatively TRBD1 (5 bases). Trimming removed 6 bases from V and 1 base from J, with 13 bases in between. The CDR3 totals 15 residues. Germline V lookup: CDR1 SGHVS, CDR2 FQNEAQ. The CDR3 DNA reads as TGTGCCAGCAGTCCTGACAGCCTATCTGGAAACACCATATATTTT. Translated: CASSPDSLSGNTIYF.

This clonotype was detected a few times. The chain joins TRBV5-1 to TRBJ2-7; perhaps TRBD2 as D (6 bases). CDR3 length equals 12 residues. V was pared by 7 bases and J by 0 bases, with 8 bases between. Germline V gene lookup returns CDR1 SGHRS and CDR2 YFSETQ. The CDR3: CASWGDSYEQYF. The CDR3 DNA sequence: TGCGCCAGCTGGGGGGACTCCTACGAGCAGTACTTC. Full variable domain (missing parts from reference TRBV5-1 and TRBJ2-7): KAGVTQTPRYLIKTRGQQVTLSCSPISGHRSVSWYQQTPGQGLQFLFEYFSETQRNKGNFPGRFSGRQFSNSRSEMNVSTLELGDSALYLCASWGDSYEQYFGPGTRLTVT.

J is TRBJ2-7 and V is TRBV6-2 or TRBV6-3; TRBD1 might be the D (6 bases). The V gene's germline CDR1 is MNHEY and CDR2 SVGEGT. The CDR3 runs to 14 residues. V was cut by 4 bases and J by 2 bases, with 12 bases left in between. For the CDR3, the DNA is TGTGCCAGCAGTTCTCTCAGGGGTCCCTACGAGCAGTACTTC. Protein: CASSSLRGPYEQYF.

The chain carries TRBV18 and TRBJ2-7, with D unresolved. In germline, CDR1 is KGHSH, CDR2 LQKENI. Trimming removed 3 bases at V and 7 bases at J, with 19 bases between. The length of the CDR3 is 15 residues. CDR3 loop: CASSPDPDNAREQYF. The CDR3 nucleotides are TGTGCCAGCTCACCCGACCCCGACAACGCGCGGGAGCAGTACTTC.

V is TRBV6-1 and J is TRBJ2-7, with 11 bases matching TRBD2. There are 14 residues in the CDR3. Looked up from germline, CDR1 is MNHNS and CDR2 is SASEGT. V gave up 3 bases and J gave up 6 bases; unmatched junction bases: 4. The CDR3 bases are TGTGCCAGCAGTGATTCACTAGCGGGAGTCGAGCAGTACTTC. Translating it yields CASSDSLAGVEQYF.

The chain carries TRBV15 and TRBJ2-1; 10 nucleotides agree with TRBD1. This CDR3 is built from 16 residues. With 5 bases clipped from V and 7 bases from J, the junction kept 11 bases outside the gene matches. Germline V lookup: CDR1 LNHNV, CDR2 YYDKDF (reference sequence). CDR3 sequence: CATSLRQGARKNEQFF. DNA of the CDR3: TGTGCCACCAGCCTCCGACAGGGGGCGCGAAAGAATGAGCAGTTCTTC.

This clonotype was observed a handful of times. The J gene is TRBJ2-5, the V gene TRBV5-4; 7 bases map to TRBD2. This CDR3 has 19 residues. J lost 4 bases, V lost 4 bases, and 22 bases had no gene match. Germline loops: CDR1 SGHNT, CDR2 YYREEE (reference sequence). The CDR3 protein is CASSPQGGSGGHTTETQYF. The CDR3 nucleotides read TGTGCCAGCAGCCCCCAGGGCGGCTCGGGGGGTCATACAACAGAGACCCAGTACTTC.

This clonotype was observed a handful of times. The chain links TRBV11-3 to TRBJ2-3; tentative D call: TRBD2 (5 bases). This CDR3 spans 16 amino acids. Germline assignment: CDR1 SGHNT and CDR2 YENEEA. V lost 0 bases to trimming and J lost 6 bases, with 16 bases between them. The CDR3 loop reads CASSLESARGWDTQYF. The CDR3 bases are TGTGCCAGCAGCTTAGAGTCTGCACGGGGATGGGATACGCAGTATTTT.

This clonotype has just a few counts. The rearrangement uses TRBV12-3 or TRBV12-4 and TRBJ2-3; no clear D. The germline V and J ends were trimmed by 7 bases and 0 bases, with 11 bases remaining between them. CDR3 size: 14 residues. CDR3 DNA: TGTGCCAGCACCGGGCAGACTAGCACAGATACGCAGTATTTT. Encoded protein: CASTGQTSTDTQYF.

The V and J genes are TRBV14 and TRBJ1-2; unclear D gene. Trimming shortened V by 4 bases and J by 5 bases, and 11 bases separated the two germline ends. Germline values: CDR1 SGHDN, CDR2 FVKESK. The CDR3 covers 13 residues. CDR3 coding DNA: TGTGCCAGCAGCCGGCCCGCGGGGTATGGCTACACCTTC. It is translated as CASSRPAGYGYTF. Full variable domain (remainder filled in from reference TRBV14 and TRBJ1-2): EAGVTQFPSHSVIEKGQTVTLRCDPISGHDNLYWYRRVMGKEIKFLLHFVKESKQDESGMPNNRFLAERTGGTYSTLKVQPAELEDSGVYFCASSRPAGYGYTFGSGTRLTVV.

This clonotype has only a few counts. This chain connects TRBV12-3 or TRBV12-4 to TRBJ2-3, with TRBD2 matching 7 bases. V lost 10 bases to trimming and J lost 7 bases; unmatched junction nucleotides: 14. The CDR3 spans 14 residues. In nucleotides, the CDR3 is TGTGCCACCGGACGGGGTGGAGCGGGATATACGCAGTATTTT. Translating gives CATGRGGAGYTQYF.

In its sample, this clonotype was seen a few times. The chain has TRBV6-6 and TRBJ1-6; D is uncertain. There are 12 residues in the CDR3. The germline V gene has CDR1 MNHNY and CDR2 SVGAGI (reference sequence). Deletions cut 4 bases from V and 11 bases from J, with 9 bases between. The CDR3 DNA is TGTGCCAGCAGTTCCACCTATGCACCCCTCCACTTT. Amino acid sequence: CASSSTYAPLHF.

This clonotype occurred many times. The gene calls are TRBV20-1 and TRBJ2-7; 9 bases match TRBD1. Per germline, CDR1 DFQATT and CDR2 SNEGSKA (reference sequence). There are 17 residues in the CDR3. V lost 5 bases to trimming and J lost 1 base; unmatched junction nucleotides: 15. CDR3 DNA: TGCAGTGCTCCCTTGACCGGCCGGGACAGGGCTTCCTACGAGCAGTACTTC. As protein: CSAPLTGRDRASYEQYF.

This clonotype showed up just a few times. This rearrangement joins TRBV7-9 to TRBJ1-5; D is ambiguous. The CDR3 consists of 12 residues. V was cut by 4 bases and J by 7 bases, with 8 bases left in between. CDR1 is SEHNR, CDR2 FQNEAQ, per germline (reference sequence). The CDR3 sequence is CASSSDDQPQHF. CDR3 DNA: TGTGCCAGCAGCTCCGACGACCAGCCCCAGCATTTT.

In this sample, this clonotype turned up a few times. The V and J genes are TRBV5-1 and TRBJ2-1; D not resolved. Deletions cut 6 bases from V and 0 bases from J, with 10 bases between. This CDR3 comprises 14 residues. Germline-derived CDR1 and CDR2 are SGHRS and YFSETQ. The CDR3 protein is CASTSQRSYNEQFF. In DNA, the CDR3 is TGCGCCAGCACATCACAGCGCTCCTACAATGAGCAGTTCTTC.

The CDR3 region is CASSSRGASYEQYF. CDR3 sequence (DNA): TGTGCCAGCAGCTCGCGGGGGGCCTCCTACGAGCAGTACTTC. V is TRBV6-5 and J is TRBJ2-7; TRBD2 matches 8 bases. The CDR3 has 14 amino acids. Germline assignment: CDR1 MNHEY and CDR2 SVGAGI. V lost 6 bases, J lost 0 bases, and 4 bases stayed unmatched.